This T cell receptor (beta chain) was found in a study of CD8 T cells in ankylosing spondylitis. Study-wide results and limits: Peripheral blood held disease-linked clones only at relatively low frequency, and these were CD8+. What seemed typical of ankylosing spondylitis blood was a TCR beta motif built from several highly homologous variants.

As concerns this clonotype: Its antigen is as yet unknown.

TCRdb re-derived calls from the 5' RACE reads in MiXCR, one entry per CDR3 protein. The sample has about 390,000 distinct CDR3 sequences; 20% to 25% are singletons. CDR3 length: 13 residues. With 7 bases removed from V and 1 base from J, the gap between germline ends came to 10 bases. Material for sequencing was blood, either unsorted or a sorted T cell fraction (not recorded which). This sequence joins TRBV12-3 or TRBV12-4 and TRBJ1-1; TRBD1 is a possible D gene (5 bases). This sequence was found in a male donor with ankylosing spondylitis. CDR3 loop: CASTRQTNTEAFF. The CDR3 DNA is TGTGCCAGCACGCGACAGACGAACACTGAAGCTTTCTTT.